This T cell receptor (beta chain) was captured by sequencing in a study of graft-versus-host responses after intestinal transplantation. As to this clone: Antigen unknown. One end of the junction is discordant with germline, which a read error may explain.

Study-wide findings and caveats: Detection of GvH clones occurred in recipient marrow, and some had their first appearance in ileum or blood.

The CDR3 is 11 amino acids. From germline, CDR1 is MGHRA and CDR2 YSYEKL. Clones were sequenced by immunoSEQ multiplex PCR, and TCRdb holds only the in-frame ones, with some missing. The profile covers about 36,000 clones, with roughly 94% appearing a single time and 0.22% taken by the ten largest. The receptor was derived from a human donor who was the organ donor for an intestinal transplant. The V gene is TRBV4-1, the J gene TRBJ2-5; D remains ambiguous. Material: unstimulated CD4+ T cells sorted from spleen or lymph node cells, obtained before transplant. CDR3 in DNA: TGCGTCAGCAGCCAAGGGCAGACCCAGTACTTC. Amino acid sequence: CVSSQGQTQYF.